These 24 T cell receptor beta chains were all obtained from the same sample, sequenced in a study of CXCR3-negative and CXCR3-positive naive CD8 T cells. All TRB cDNA libraries came from 5' RACE performed with UMI labels. One entry per CDR3 protein, without DNA, is what TCRdb gives after re-calling the 5' RACE reads. The table for this sample gives more than 45,000 distinct CDR3 sequences. The sample was naive CXCR3- CD8+ T cells from blood. Subset of the sample: CD45RO-CCR7+CD27+CD95- naive CD8+ T cells lacking CXCR3 (TNR3-). The receptors stem from a human donor in good health. Some clones in this sample may be carry-over from other donors' samples.

V gene TRBV7-9 combines with J gene TRBJ1-2; TCRdb's assignment of TRBD1 cannot be checked, as there is no DNA. The CDR3 spans 15 residues. Germline V lookup: CDR1 SEHNR, CDR2 FQNEAQ (reference sequence). This chain's CDR3 is CASSSATGANYGYTF.

This chain links TRBV12-3 or TRBV12-4 with TRBJ1-1; the TCRdb call, TRBD1, lacks DNA for checking. The CDR3 spans 17 residues. The CDR3 region is CASSPLQGALKGTEAFF.

The chain combines TRBV7-2 with TRBJ2-7; TCRdb's D call of TRBD1 is untestable without DNA. CDR1 and CDR2 (germline): SGHTA, FQGNSA. The CDR3 loop spans 14 amino acids. The CDR3 sequence: CASSTGTGSYEQYF.

The chain is built from TRBV29-1 and TRBJ2-2; TCRdb's D call of TRBD1 is untestable without DNA. This CDR3 comprises 14 residues. The germline V gene encodes CDR1 SQVTM and CDR2 ANQGSEA. The CDR3 sequence: CSVERGLSTGELFF.

This rearrangement joins TRBV29-1 to TRBJ2-3; as DNA is missing, the TRBD1 call by TCRdb cannot be tested. CDR1 is SQVTM, CDR2 ANQGSEA, per germline. CDR3 length: 12 residues. The CDR3 loop reads CSVRGTTDTQYF.

Judged by frequency, this clonotype is medium-sized. The chain couples TRBV4-1 to TRBJ2-7; TCRdb indicates TRBD1, and absent DNA this call remains unverified. This CDR3 contains 17 residues. Germline CDR1 MGHRA, CDR2 YSYEKL. The CDR3 reads CASSQGAPSGGTYEQYF.

The rearrangement uses TRBV27 and TRBJ1-2; TCRdb reports TRBD1, a call that lacks DNA to check it against. The CDR3 spans 13 residues. Looked up from germline, CDR1 is MNHEY and CDR2 is SMNVEV (reference sequence). CDR3 sequence: CATGTGANYGYTF.

This chain joins TRBV10-3 and TRBJ2-3; TCRdb's assignment of TRBD1 cannot be checked, as there is no DNA. Germline V gene data show CDR1 as ENHRY and CDR2 as SYGVKD. The CDR3 totals 12 residues. The CDR3 region is CAISESLLPQYF.

V and J are TRBV3-1 and TRBJ2-1; absent DNA, TCRdb's TRBD2 call cannot be checked. The germline gives CDR1 LGHDT, CDR2 YNNKEL (reference sequence). There are 16 residues in the CDR3. The CDR3 reads CASSKLSGASYNEQFF.

The rearrangement uses TRBV7-9 and TRBJ1-3; TCRdb's D gene call, TRBD1, goes unchecked for lack of DNA. The CDR3 loop spans 16 amino acids. Germline V lookup: CDR1 SEHNR, CDR2 FQNEAQ (reference sequence). The chain's CDR3 is CASLGGQVISGNTIYF.

This chain joins TRBV4-3 and TRBJ2-7. The germline CDR1 and CDR2 sequences are LGHNA and YSLEER. CDR3 length: 15 amino acids. CDR3 loop: CASSQVWVSAYEQYF.

The chain has TRBV7-2 and TRBJ2-1; the D call from TCRdb, TRBD2, cannot be confirmed without DNA. CDR3 size: 18 residues. The germline gives CDR1 SGHTA, CDR2 FQGNSA. Here the CDR3 reads CASSLAVGLAGTYNEQFF.

This chain links TRBV6-2 or TRBV6-3 with TRBJ2-7; TCRdb reports TRBD2, a call that lacks DNA to check it against. The CDR3 is made up of 20 amino acids. CDR1 and CDR2 from the germline V gene are MNHEY and SVGEGT. CDR3 region: CASTDTSYGLAGGKDYEQYF.

The chain employs TRBV4-3 and TRBJ2-2; TCRdb's D call, TRBD2, is unchecked because there is no DNA. The CDR3 is 17 residues long. Germline lookup yields CDR1 LGHNA and CDR2 YSLEER. The CDR3 spells CASSQDRAGGPTGELFF.

This rearrangement joins TRBV2 to TRBJ1-2; with no DNA, the TCRdb D assignment of TRBD1 cannot be verified. CDR1 is SNHLY, CDR2 FYNNEI, per germline. This CDR3 spans 15 amino acids. The CDR3 sequence is CASEPETEHNYGYTF. Full variable domain (outside the CDR3, taken from reference TRBV2 and TRBJ1-2): EPEVTQTPSHQVTQMGQEVILRCVPISNHLYFYWYRQILGQKVEFLVSFYNNEISEKSEIFDDQFSVERPDGSNFTLKIRSTKLEDSAMYFCASEPETEHNYGYTFGSGTRLTVV.

V gene TRBV18 combines with J gene TRBJ2-3. Germline lookup yields CDR1 KGHSH and CDR2 LQKENI. The CDR3 loop spans 15 amino acids. This CDR3 reads CASSPRKQMEDTQYF.

This rearrangement joins TRBV29-1 to TRBJ1-1. The germline V gene has CDR1 SQVTM and CDR2 ANQGSEA. The CDR3 is 12 amino acids. The CDR3 spells CSVVERPTEAFF.

The gene calls are TRBV19 and TRBJ2-7; TCRdb lists TRBD1, though no DNA is available to test this call. This CDR3 is built from 15 residues. CDR1 and CDR2 (germline): LNHDA, SQIVND (reference sequence). CDR3 protein: CASSVGTGFYYEQYF.

The chain carries TRBV23-1 and TRBJ1-2. TRBV23-1 is classed as an ORF, of uncertain function. The length of the CDR3 is 15 residues. This CDR3 is CASSQFNHGLYGYTF.

The chain is built from TRBV29-1 and TRBJ2-7; without DNA, the TCRdb call of TRBD1 cannot be checked. CDR3 length: 12 residues. CDR1 SQVTM and CDR2 ANQGSEA come from the germline V gene. CDR3: CSAGTMGDEQYF.

The J gene is TRBJ1-2, the V gene TRBV5-1; TCRdb names TRBD1, which stays unverified in the absence of DNA. The CDR3 spans 11 residues. The germline CDR1 and CDR2 sequences are SGHRS and YFSETQ. CDR3 residues: CASSLGGDYTF.

The CDR3: CSVEVLSGEQFF. The gene calls are TRBV29-1 and TRBJ2-1. Germline V gene lookup returns CDR1 SQVTM and CDR2 ANQGSEA. The CDR3 is 12 residues long.

The gene calls are TRBV25-1 and TRBJ1-1. Germline V gene lookup returns CDR1 MGHDK and CDR2 SYGVNS. The CDR3 consists of 11 residues. The CDR3 region is CASRFIAEAFF.

The chain has TRBV7-2 and TRBJ2-7; TCRdb returns TRBD2, unconfirmable since there is no DNA. From germline, CDR1 is SGHTA and CDR2 FQGNSA. The CDR3 is made up of 19 amino acids. This chain's CDR3 is CASSLGQGGSGDLSYEQYF.